This T cell receptor beta chain was captured by sequencing in a study of early T cells in non-severe SARS-CoV-2 infection. TCRdb ran MiXCR on the 5' RACE reads and lists one entry per CDR3 protein. The table has about 79,000 distinct CDR3 sequences, around 14% seen once. The CDR3 has 11 residues. Germline values: CDR1 DFQATT, CDR2 SNEGSKA (reference sequence). V lost 0 bases, J lost 15 bases, and 12 bases lay in between. Sequences were obtained from whole blood. The TCR was taken from an adult who was a healthcare worker with PCR-confirmed SARS-CoV-2 infection or an uninfected control (not recorded which). This rearrangement joins TRBV20-1 to TRBJ2-1; either TRBD1 or TRBD2 may fit D (5 bases each). Here the CDR3 reads CSAREGTLLFF. CDR3 sequence (DNA): TGCAGTGCTAGAGAAGGGACCCTGCTGTTCTTC.